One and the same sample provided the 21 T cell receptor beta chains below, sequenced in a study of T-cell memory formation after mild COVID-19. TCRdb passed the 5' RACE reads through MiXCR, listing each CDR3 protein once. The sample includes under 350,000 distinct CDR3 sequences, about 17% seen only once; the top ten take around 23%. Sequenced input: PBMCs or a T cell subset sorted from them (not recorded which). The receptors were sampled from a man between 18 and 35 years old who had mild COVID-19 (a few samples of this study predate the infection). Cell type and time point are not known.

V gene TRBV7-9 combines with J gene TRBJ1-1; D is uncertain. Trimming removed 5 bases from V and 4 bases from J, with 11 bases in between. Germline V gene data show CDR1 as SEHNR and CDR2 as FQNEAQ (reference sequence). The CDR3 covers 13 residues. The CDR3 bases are TGTGCCAGCAGCGGATGGGTGGGCACTGAAGCTTTCTTT. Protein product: CASSGWVGTEAFF.

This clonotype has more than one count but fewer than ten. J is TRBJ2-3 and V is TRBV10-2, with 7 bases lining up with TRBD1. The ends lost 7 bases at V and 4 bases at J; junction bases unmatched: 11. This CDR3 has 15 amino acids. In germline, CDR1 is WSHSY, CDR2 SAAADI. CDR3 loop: CASTDRQGPADTQYF. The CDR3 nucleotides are TGCGCCAGCACCGATAGACAGGGCCCCGCAGATACGCAGTATTTT.

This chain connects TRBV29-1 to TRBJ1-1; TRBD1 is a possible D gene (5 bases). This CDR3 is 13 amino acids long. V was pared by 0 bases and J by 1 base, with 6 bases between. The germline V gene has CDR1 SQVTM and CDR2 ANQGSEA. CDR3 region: CSVEDGGNTEAFF. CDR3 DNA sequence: TGCAGCGTTGAAGACGGGGGGAACACTGAAGCTTTCTTT.

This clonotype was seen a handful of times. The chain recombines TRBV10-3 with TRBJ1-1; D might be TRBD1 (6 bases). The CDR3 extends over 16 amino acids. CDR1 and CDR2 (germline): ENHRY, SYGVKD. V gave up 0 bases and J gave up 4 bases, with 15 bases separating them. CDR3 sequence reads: CAISESIGGRVTEAFF. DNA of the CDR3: TGTGCCATCAGTGAGTCGATCGGGGGCAGGGTCACTGAAGCTTTCTTT.

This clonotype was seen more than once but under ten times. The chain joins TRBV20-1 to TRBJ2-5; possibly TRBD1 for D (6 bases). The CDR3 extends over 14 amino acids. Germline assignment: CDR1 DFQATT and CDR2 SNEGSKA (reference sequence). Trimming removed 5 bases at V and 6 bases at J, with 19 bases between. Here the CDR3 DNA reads TGCAGTGCTGCGGCCCGCCAGGGGCTTAAGACCCAGTACTTC. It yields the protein CSAAARQGLKTQYF.

For the CDR3, the DNA is TGCGCCAGCAGCCAAGATCCAGGGAGCACAGATACGCAGTATTTT. This codes for CASSQDPGSTDTQYF. This sequence joins TRBV4-1 and TRBJ2-3, with D perhaps TRBD1 (5 bases). This CDR3 region has 15 residues. CDR1 is MGHRA, CDR2 YSYEKL, per germline. V shed 0 bases and J shed 0 bases, with 7 bases lying between them.

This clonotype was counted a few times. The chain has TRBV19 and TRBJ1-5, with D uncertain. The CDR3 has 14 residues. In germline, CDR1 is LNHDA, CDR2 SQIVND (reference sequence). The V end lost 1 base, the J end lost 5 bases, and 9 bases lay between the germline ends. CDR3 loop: CASSIGTEYQPQHF. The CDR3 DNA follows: TGTGCCAGTAGTATAGGAACAGAATATCAGCCCCAGCATTTT.

CDR3 amino acids: CAISTLAEQYF. The CDR3 region has the DNA TGTGCCATCAGTACCTTAGCAGAGCAGTACTTC. V and J are TRBV10-3 and TRBJ2-7, with unresolved D. In germline, CDR1 is ENHRY, CDR2 SYGVKD. The V gene lost 5 bases and the J gene lost 7 bases, with 9 bases spanning the gap. The CDR3 consists of 11 residues.

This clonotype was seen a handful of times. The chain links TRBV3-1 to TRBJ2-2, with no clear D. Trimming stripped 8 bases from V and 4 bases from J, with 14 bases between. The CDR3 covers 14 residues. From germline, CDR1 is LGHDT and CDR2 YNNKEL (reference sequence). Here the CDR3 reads CASHKRVGTGELFF. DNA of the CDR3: TGTGCCAGCCATAAACGAGTTGGCACCGGGGAGCTGTTTTTT.

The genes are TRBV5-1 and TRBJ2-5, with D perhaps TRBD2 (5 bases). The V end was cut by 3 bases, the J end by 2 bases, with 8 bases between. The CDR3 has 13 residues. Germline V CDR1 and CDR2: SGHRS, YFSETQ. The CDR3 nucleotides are TGCGCCAGCAGCTCCAGGACTCAAGAGACCCAGTACTTC. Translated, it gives CASSSRTQETQYF. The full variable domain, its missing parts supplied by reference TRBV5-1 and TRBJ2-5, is KAGVTQTPRYLIKTRGQQVTLSCSPISGHRSVSWYQQTPGQGLQFLFEYFSETQRNKGNFPGRFSGRQFSNSRSEMNVSTLELGDSALYLCASSSRTQETQYFGPGTRLLVL.

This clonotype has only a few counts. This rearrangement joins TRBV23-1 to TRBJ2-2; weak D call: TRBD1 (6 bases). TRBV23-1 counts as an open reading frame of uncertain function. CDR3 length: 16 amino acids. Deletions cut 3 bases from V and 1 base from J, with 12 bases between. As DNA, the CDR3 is TGCGCCAGCAGTCAGTCGACAGGATTGAACACCGGGGAGCTGTTTTTT. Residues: CASSQSTGLNTGELFF.

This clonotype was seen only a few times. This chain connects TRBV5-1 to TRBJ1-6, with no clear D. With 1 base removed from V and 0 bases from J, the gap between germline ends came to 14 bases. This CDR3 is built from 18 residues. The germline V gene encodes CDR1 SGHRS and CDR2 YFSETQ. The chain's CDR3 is CASSLRFGSDSYNSPLHF. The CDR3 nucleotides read TGCGCCAGCAGCTTGAGGTTCGGCAGCGACTCCTATAATTCACCCCTCCACTTT.

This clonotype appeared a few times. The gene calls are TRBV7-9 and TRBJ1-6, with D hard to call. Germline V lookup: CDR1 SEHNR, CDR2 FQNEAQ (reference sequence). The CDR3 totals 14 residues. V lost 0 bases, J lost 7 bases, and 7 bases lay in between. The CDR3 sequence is CASSLARWNSPLHF. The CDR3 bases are TGTGCCAGCAGCTTAGCGCGATGGAATTCACCCCTCCACTTT.

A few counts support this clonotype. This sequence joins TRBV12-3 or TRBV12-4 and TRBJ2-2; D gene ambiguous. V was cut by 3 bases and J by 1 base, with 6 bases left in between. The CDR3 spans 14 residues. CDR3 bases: TGTGCCAGCAGTTTGGTCGGGAACACCGGGGAGCTGTTTTTT. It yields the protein CASSLVGNTGELFF.

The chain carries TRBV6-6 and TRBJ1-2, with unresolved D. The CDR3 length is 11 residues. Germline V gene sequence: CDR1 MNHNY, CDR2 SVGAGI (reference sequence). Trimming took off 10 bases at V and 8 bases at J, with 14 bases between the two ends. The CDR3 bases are TGTGCCACGGCGGTGGGAGGAGGCTACACCTTC. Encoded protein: CATAVGGGYTF.

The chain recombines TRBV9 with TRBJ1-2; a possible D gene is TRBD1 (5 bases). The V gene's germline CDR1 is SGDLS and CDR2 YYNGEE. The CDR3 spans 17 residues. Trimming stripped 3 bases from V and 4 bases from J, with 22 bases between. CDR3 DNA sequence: TGTGCCAGCAGCGCGGCCGGGACCGCTCGTTACGTCTATGGCTACACCTTC. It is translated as CASSAAGTARYVYGYTF.

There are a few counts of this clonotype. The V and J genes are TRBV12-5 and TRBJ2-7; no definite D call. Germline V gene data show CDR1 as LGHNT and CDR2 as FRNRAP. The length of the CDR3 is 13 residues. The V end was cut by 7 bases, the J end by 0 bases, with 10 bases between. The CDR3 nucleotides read TGTGCTAGTGTATCTGGAGCCTCCTACGAGCAGTACTTC. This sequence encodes CASVSGASYEQYF.

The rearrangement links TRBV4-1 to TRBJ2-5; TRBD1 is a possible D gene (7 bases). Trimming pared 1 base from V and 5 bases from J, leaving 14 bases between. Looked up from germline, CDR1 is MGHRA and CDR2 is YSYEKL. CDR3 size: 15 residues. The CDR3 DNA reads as TGCGCCAGCAGCCAAGGACAGGGAGGTTGGGAGACCCAGTACTTC. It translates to CASSQGQGGWETQYF.

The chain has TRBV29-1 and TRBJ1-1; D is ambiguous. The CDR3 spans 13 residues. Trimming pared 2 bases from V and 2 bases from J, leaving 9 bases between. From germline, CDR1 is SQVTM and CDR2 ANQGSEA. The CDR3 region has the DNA TGCAGCGTTGAACCTTGGGATAACACTGAAGCTTTCTTT. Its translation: CSVEPWDNTEAFF.

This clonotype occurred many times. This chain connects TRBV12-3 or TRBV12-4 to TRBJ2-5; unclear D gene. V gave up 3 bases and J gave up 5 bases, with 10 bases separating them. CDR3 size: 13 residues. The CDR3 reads CASSLDGRETQYF. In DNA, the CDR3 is TGTGCCAGCAGTTTGGATGGAAGGGAGACCCAGTACTTC.

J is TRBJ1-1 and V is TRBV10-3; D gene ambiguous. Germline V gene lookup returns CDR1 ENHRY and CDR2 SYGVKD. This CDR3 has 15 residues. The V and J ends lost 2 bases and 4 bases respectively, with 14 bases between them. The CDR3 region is CAISEGLPRSTEAFF. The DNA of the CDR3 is TGTGCCATCAGTGAGGGCCTCCCTAGGAGCACTGAAGCTTTCTTT.